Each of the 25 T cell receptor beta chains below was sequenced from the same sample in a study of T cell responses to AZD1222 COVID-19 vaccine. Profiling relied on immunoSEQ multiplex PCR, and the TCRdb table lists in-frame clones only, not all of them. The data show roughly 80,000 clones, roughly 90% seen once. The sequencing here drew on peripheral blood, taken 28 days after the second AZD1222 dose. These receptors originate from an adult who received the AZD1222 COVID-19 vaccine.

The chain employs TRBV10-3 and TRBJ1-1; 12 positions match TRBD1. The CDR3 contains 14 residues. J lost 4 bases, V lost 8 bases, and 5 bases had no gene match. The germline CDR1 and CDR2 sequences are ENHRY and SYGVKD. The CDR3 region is CAIGGQGATTEAFF. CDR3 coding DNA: TGTGCCATCGGGGGACAGGGGGCGACCACTGAAGCTTTCTTT.

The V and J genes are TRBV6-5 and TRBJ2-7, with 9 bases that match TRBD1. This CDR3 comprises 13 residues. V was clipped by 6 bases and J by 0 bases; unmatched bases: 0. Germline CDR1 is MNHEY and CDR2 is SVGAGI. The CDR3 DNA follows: TGTGCCAGCAGGACAGGGGGCTCCTACGAGCAGTACTTC. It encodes CASRTGGSYEQYF.

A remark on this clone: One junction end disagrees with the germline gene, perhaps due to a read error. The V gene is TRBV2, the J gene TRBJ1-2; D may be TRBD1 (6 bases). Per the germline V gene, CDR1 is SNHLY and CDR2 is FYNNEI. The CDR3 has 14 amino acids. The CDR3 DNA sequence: TGTGCCAGCAGCGAAGCTGGGGGCGACGATGGCTACACCTTC. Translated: CASSEAGGDDGYTF. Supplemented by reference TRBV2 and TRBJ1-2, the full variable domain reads EPEVTQTPSHQVTQMGQEVILRCVPISNHLYFYWYRQILGQKVEFLVSFYNNEISEKSEIFDDQFSVERPDGSNFTLKIRSTKLEDSAMYFCASSEAGGDDGYTFGSGTRLTVV.

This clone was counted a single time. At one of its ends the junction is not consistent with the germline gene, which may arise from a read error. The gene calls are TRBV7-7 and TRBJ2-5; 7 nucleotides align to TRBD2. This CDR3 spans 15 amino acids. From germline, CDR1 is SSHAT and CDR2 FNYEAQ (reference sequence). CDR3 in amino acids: CASSPRWGGGEAQYF. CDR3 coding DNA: TGTGCCAGCAGCCCGCGATGGGGCGGGGGAGAGGCCCAGTACTTC.

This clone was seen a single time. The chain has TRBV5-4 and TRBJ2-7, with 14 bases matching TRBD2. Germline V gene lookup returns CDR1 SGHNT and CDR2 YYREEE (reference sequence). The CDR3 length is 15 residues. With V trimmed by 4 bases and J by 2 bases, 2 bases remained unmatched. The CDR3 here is CASSLGLAGAYEQYF. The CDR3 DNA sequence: TGTGCCAGCAGCCTGGGACTAGCGGGGGCCTACGAGCAGTACTTC. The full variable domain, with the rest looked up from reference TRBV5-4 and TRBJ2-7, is ETGVTQSPTHLIKTRGQQVTLRCSSQSGHNTVSWYQQALGQGPQFIFQYYREEENGRGNFPPRFSGLQFPNYSSELNVNALELDDSALYLCASSLGLAGAYEQYFGPGTRLTVT.

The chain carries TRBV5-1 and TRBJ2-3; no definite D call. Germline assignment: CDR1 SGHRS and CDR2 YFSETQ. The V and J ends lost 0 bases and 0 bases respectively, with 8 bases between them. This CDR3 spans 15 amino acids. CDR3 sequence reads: CASSLGASSTDTQYF. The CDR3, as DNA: TGCGCCAGCAGCTTGGGTGCGTCTAGCACAGATACGCAGTATTTT.

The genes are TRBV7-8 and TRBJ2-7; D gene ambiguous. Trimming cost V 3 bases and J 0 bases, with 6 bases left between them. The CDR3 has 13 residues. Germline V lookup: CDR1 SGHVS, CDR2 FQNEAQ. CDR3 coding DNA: TGTGCCAGCAGCTTTGTTAGCTCCTACGAGCAGTACTTC. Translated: CASSFVSSYEQYF.

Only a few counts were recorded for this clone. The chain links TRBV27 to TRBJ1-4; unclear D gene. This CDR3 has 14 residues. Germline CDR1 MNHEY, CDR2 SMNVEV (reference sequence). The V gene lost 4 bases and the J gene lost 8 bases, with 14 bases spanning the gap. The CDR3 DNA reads TGTGCCAGCAGTTCCCACATAAGTAGGGAAAAACTGTTTTTT. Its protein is CASSSHISREKLFF.

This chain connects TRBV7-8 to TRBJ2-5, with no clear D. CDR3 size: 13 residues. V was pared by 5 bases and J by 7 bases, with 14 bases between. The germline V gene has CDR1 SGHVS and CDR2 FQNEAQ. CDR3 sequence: CASSPRAGWTQYF. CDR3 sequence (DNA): TGTGCCAGCAGCCCCCGCGCTGGGTGGACCCAGTACTTC. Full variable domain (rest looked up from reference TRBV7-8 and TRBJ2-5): GAGVSQSPRYKVAKRGQDVALRCDPISGHVSLFWYQQALGQGPEFLTYFQNEAQLDKSGLPSDRFFAERPEGSVSTLKIQRTQQEDSAVYLCASSPRAGWTQYFGPGTRLLVL.

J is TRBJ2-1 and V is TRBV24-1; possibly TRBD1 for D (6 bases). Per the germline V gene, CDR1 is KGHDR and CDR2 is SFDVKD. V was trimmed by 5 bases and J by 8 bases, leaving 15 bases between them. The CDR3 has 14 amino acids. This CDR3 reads CATSALQGNHEQFF. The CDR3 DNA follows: TGTGCCACCAGTGCCCTGCAGGGGAACCATGAGCAGTTCTTC.

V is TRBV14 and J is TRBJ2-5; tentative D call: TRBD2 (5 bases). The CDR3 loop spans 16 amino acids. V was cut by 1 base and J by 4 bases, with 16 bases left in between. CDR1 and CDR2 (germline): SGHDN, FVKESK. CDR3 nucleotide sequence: TGTGCCAGCAGCCAAGGTCTAAATCAAGAGGGAGAGACCCAGTACTTC. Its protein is CASSQGLNQEGETQYF.

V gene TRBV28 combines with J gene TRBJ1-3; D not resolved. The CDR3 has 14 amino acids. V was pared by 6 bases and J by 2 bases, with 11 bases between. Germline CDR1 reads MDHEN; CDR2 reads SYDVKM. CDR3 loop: CASRMGQPGNTIYF. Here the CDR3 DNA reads TGTGCCAGCAGAATGGGCCAGCCTGGAAACACCATATATTTT.

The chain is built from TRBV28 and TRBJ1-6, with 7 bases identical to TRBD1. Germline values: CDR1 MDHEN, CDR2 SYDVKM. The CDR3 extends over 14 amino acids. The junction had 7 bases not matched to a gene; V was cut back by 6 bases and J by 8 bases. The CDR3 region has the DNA TGTGCCAGCAGGTCGACAGGGTCCCATTCACCCCTCCACTTT. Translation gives CASRSTGSHSPLHF.

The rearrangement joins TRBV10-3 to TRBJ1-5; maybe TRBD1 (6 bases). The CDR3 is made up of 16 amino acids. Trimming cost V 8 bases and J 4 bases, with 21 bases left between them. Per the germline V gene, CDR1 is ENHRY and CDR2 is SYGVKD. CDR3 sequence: CAIGEGAQGQNQPQHF. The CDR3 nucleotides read TGTGCCATCGGGGAAGGGGCACAGGGCCAAAATCAGCCCCAGCATTTT.

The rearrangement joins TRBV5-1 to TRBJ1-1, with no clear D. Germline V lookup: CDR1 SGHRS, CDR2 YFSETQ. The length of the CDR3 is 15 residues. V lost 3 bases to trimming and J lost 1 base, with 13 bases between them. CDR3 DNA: TGCGCCAGCAGCTCGTCGTCTTTTGGGAACACTGAAGCTTTCTTT. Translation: CASSSSSFGNTEAFF. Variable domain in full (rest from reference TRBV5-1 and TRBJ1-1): KAGVTQTPRYLIKTRGQQVTLSCSPISGHRSVSWYQQTPGQGLQFLFEYFSETQRNKGNFPGRFSGRQFSNSRSEMNVSTLELGDSALYLCASSSSSFGNTEAFFGQGTRLTVV.

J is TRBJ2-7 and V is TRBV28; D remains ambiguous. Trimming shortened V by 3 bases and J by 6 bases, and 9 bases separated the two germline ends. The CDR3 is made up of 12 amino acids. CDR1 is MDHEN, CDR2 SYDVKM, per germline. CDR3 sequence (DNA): TGTGCCAGCAGTTTTAAGGGTTTCGAGCAGTACTTC. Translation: CASSFKGFEQYF.

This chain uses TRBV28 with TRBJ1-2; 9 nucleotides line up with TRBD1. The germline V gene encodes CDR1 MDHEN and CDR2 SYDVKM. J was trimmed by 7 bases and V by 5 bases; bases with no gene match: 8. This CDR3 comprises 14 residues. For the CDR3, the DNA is TGTGCCAGCAGTGGGGGACAGGGCGATAGTGGCTACACCTTC. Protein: CASSGGQGDSGYTF.

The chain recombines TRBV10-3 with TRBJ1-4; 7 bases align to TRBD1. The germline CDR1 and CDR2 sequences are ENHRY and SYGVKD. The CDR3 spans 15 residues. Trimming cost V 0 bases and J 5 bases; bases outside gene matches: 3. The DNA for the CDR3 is TGTGCCATCAGTGAGTCGGGACAGCAGAATGAAAAACTGTTTTTT. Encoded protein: CAISESGQQNEKLFF.

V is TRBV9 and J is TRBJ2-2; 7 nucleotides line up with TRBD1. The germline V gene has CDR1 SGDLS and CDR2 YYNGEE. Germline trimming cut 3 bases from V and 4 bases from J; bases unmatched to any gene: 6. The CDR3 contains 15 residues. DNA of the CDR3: TGTGCCAGCAGCGCCCTCCCAGGGGGCACCGGGGAGCTGTTTTTT. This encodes CASSALPGGTGELFF.

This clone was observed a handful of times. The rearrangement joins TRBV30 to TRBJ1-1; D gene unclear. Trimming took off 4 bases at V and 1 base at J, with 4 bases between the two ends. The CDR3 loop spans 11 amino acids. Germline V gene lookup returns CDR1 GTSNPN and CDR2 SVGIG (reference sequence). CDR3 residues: CAWNRNTEAFF. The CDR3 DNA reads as TGTGCCTGGAACAGGAACACTGAAGCTTTCTTT. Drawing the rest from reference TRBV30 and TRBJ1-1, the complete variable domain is SQTIHQWPATLVQPVGSPLSLECTVEGTSNPNLYWYRQAAGRGLQLLFYSVGIGQISSEVPQNLSASRPQDRQFILSSKKLLLSDSGFYLCAWNRNTEAFFGQGTRLTVV.

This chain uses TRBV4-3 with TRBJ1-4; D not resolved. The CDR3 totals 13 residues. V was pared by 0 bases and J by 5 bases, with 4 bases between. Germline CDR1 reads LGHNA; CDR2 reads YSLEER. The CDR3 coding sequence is TGCGCCAGCAGCCAAGATCCAAATGAAAAACTGTTTTTT. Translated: CASSQDPNEKLFF.

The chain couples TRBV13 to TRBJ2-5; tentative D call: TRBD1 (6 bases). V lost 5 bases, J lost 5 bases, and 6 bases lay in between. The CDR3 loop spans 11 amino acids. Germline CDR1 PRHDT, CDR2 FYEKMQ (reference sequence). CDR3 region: CASSDRETQYF. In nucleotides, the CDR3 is TGTGCCAGCAGCGACAGGGAGACCCAGTACTTC.

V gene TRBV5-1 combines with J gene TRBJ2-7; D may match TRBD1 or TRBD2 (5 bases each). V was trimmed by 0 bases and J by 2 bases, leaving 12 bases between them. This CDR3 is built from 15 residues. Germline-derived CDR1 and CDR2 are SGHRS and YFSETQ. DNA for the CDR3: TGCGCCAGCAGCTTGGAAACCGGGGCCCCCTACGAGCAGTACTTC. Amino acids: CASSLETGAPYEQYF.

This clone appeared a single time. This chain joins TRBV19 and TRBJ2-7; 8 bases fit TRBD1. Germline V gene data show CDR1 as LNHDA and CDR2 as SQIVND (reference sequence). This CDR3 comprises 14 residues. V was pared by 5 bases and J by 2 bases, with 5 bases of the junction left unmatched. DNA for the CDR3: TGTGCCAGTAGTGGACAGGGCCGGACCTACGAGCAGTACTTC. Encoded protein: CASSGQGRTYEQYF. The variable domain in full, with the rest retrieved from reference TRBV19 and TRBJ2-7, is DGGITQSPKYLFRKEGQNVTLSCEQNLNHDAMYWYRQDPGQGLRLIYYSQIVNDFQKGDIAEGYSVSREKKESFPLTVTSAQKNPTAFYLCASSGQGRTYEQYFGPGTRLTVT.

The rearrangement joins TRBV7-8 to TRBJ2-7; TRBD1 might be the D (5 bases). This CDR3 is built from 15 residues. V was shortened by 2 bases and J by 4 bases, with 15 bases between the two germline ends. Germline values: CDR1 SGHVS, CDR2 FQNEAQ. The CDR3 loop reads CASSLRNPGLYEQYF. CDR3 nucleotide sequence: TGTGCCAGCAGCTTAAGAAATCCAGGGCTATACGAGCAGTACTTC.